Listed here is a single TCR beta chain. This sample is drawn from a study of blood T cell repertoires in COVID-19. The Seattle patients joined while their infection was active and were tracked longitudinally afterward. Germline CDR1 is SGHNT and CDR2 is YYREEE (reference sequence). CDR3 length equals 15 residues. V lost 4 bases to trimming and J lost 4 bases, with 12 bases between them. Clones were sequenced by immunoSEQ multiplex PCR, and TCRdb holds only the in-frame ones, with some missing. The table shows about 140,000 clones, with roughly 89% occurring only once. The chain joins TRBV5-4 to TRBJ2-6; perhaps TRBD1 as D (6 bases). Sequenced input: peripheral blood. This TCR came from a man aged 25 to 40 with COVID-19, enrolled during active disease. The CDR3 DNA reads as TGTGCCAGCAGCACCACAGGGTCAGGGGCCAACGTCCTGACTTTC. Its protein product is CASSTTGSGANVLTF.